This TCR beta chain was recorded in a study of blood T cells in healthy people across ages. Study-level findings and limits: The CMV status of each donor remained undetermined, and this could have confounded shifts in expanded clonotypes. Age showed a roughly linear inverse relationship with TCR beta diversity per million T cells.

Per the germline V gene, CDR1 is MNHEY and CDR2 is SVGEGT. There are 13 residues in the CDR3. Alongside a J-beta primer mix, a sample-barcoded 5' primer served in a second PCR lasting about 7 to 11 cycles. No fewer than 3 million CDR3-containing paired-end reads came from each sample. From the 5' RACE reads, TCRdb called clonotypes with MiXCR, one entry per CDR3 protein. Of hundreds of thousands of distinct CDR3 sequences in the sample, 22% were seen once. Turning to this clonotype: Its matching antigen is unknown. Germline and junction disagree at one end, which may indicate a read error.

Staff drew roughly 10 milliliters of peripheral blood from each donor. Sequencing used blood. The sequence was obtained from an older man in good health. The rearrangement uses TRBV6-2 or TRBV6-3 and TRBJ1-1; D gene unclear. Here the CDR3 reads CASTEDGNTEAFF. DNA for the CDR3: TGTGCCAGCACCGAAGATGGGAACACCGAAGCTTTCTTT.